Included here is one TCR beta chain sequence, with context. Antigen unknown. The PCR ran on 60 Vbeta and 13 Jbeta primers. Sequencing was performed with immunoSEQ multiplex PCR; in TCRdb, only in-frame clones are kept and a portion is missing. The sample holds 200,000 to 250,000 clones; more than 75% are singletons and the top ten take 1% to 1.5%. This sample is part of a study of cytomegalovirus exposure and HLA in healthy donors. The CDR3 consists of 11 residues. Per germline, CDR1 MGHDK and CDR2 SYGVNS. The V end was cut by 2 bases, the J end by 5 bases, with 4 bases between. General study findings and limits: The later analysis indicated that the majority of CMV-associated TCR beta chains appeared HLA-restricted.

This receptor was obtained from a human donor in good health. The chain links TRBV25-1 to TRBJ2-7, with D unclear. The sample consisted of PBMCs. In DNA, the CDR3 is TGTGCCAGCAGTGAAGAGGACGAGCAGTACTTC. Translated: CASSEEDEQYF.